A single sample is the source of the 19 T cell receptor beta chains below, sequenced in a study of CD8 T cells in ankylosing spondylitis. TCRdb called the 5' RACE reads again in MiXCR, with one record for every CDR3 protein. The sample lists roughly 40,000 distinct CDR3 sequences, 8% to 13% occurring once. Sequenced: blood, either unsorted or a sorted T cell fraction (not recorded which). The receptors here all came from a male donor with ankylosing spondylitis or in good health (not recorded which).

This clonotype was observed many times. The chain joins TRBV11-2 to TRBJ2-7, with 8 nucleotides matching TRBD2. This CDR3 spans 14 amino acids. V lost 5 bases, J lost 0 bases, and 3 bases stayed unmatched. Germline CDR1 and CDR2: SGHAT and FQNNGV. The CDR3: CASSKSGSSYEQYF. The CDR3 DNA reads as TGTGCCAGCAGCAAGAGCGGGAGCTCCTACGAGCAGTACTTC. Full variable domain (rest looked up from reference TRBV11-2 and TRBJ2-7): EAGVAQSPRYKIIEKRQSVAFWCNPISGHATLYWYQQILGQGPKLLIQFQNNGVVDDSQLPKDRFSAERLKGVDSTLKIQPAKLEDSAVYLCASSKSGSSYEQYFGPGTRLTVT.

In its sample, this clonotype ranks as medium-sized. V and J are TRBV2 and TRBJ2-3; D is perhaps TRBD1 (5 bases). CDR3 size: 12 residues. V lost 6 bases to trimming and J lost 6 bases, with 10 bases between them. Looked up from germline, CDR1 is SNHLY and CDR2 is FYNNEI. CDR3 coding DNA: TGTGCCAGCAGCCAAGGGGCGGATACGCAGTATTTT. This codes for CASSQGADTQYF.

This clonotype has only a few counts. The J gene is TRBJ1-1, the V gene TRBV7-2; TRBD1 agrees at 8 bases. This CDR3 has 14 amino acids. V shed 6 bases, J shed 6 bases, and the junction held 9 bases outside the gene matches. Germline lookup yields CDR1 SGHTA and CDR2 FQGNSA. The CDR3 is CASRLPGGVAEAFF. The CDR3 DNA reads TGTGCCAGCAGATTACCAGGGGGCGTTGCTGAAGCTTTCTTT.

This chain connects TRBV9 to TRBJ2-1; the D call may be TRBD1 or TRBD2 (5 bases each). The CDR3 covers 13 residues. The ends were cut back, 3 bases at V and 5 bases at J, with 9 bases in the middle. CDR1 and CDR2 from the germline V gene are SGDLS and YYNGEE. Written as DNA, the CDR3 is TGTGCCAGCAGCGGGGGGACCGACAATGAGCAGTTCTTC. Protein sequence: CASSGGTDNEQFF. Looking up the rest from reference TRBV9 and TRBJ2-1 gives the full variable domain: DSGVTQTPKHLITATGQRVTLRCSPRSGDLSVYWYQQSLDQGLQFLIQYYNGEERAKGNILERFSAQQFPDLHSELNLSSLELGDSALYFCASSGGTDNEQFFGPGTRLTVL.

This clonotype has a count of ten or more. The chain recombines TRBV12-3 or TRBV12-4 with TRBJ2-7, with 7 positions matching TRBD1. CDR3 length: 13 amino acids. The V gene end was trimmed by 6 bases and the J gene end by 4 bases; junction bases not matched to a gene: 6. CDR3 in amino acids: CASSRSQGYEQYF. CDR3 sequence (DNA): TGTGCCAGCAGCCGGTCACAGGGGTACGAGCAGTACTTC.

The V and J genes are TRBV28 and TRBJ2-1; D is perhaps TRBD1 (6 bases). The CDR3 consists of 16 residues. The germline V and J ends were trimmed by 6 bases and 0 bases, with 15 bases remaining between them. Germline loops: CDR1 MDHEN, CDR2 SYDVKM. CDR3 sequence: CASRWPGQSSYNEQFF. The CDR3 DNA reads as TGTGCCAGCAGGTGGCCGGGACAATCCTCCTACAATGAGCAGTTCTTC.

This clonotype was seen repeatedly, ten times or more. V and J are TRBV12-3 or TRBV12-4 and TRBJ2-4; 8 nucleotides line up with TRBD1. Trimming at V came to 5 bases and at J to 7 bases, leaving 19 bases not matched to a gene. The CDR3 contains 18 residues. The CDR3: CASSILTSGGRWGNIQYF. The CDR3 DNA reads TGTGCCAGCAGTATACTTACCTCAGGGGGCCGTTGGGGGAACATTCAGTACTTC.

This clonotype was counted many times. V is TRBV28 and J is TRBJ2-3, with 11 bases matching TRBD2. Germline V gene sequence: CDR1 MDHEN, CDR2 SYDVKM. The CDR3 runs 16 residues. Trimming cost V 5 bases and J 4 bases; bases outside gene matches: 8. CDR3 bases: TGTGCCAGCAGTCCCACCGGGACTAGCGGTGCAGATACGCAGTATTTT. Amino acids: CASSPTGTSGADTQYF.

V usage is TRBV7-9 and J usage is TRBJ2-3; weak D call: TRBD2 (5 bases). Trimming shortened V by 5 bases and J by 5 bases, and 20 bases separated the two germline ends. Germline V CDR1 and CDR2: SEHNR, FQNEAQ (reference sequence). The CDR3 sequence is 16 residues long. CDR3 residues: CASSPGVGTLIDTQYF. The CDR3 DNA reads as TGTGCCAGCAGCCCCGGGGTGGGAACGCTCATAGATACGCAGTATTTT.

The chain employs TRBV10-3 and TRBJ2-5; 10 nucleotides agree with TRBD1. This CDR3 contains 15 residues. V was clipped by 6 bases and J by 4 bases; unmatched bases: 8. CDR1 is ENHRY and CDR2 is SYGVKD in the germline V gene. The CDR3 DNA reads as TGTGCCATCAGGATGGCCGGGGACAGGGGAGAGACCCAGTACTTC. The encoded protein is CAIRMAGDRGETQYF.

In its sample, this clonotype was seen many times. The V and J genes are TRBV2 and TRBJ2-3, with D uncertain. This CDR3 comprises 15 residues. Germline V gene sequence: CDR1 SNHLY, CDR2 FYNNEI. V gave up 3 bases and J gave up 0 bases, with 10 bases separating them. This CDR3 reads CASSDGRVSTDTQYF. The DNA of the CDR3 is TGTGCCAGCAGTGATGGAAGGGTCAGCACAGATACGCAGTATTTT.

At least ten counts were recorded for this clonotype. The J gene is TRBJ2-5, the V gene TRBV5-1, with D possibly being TRBD1 (5 bases). This CDR3 is 17 amino acids long. Germline CDR1 SGHRS, CDR2 YFSETQ. Trimming stripped 0 bases from V and 7 bases from J, with 22 bases between. The CDR3 DNA follows: TGCGCCAGCAGCTTGGACAGGCTATCCGGCCGCCCCGGGACCCAGTACTTC. This encodes CASSLDRLSGRPGTQYF.

The chain has TRBV7-8 and TRBJ2-1, with 12 positions matching TRBD2. CDR1 and CDR2 (germline): SGHVS, FQNEAQ. The CDR3 is 15 amino acids. V lost 5 bases, J lost 7 bases, and 6 bases stayed unmatched. Here the CDR3 reads CASSPSGGAGNEQFF. CDR3 DNA sequence: TGTGCCAGCAGCCCTAGCGGGGGGGCCGGGAATGAGCAGTTCTTC.

This clonotype appeared many times. This sequence joins TRBV20-1 and TRBJ2-5; 9 nucleotides match TRBD2. The CDR3 runs 14 residues. Germline V gene data show CDR1 as DFQATT and CDR2 as SNEGSKA (reference sequence). The V segment lost 8 bases and the J segment 2 bases; nucleotides outside the gene matches: 9. This chain's CDR3 is CSHSLTSGQETQYF. CDR3 nucleotides: TGCAGTCATTCACTGACTAGCGGACAAGAGACCCAGTACTTC.

This clonotype has ten or more counts. This chain joins TRBV15 and TRBJ1-1, with D tentatively TRBD1 (5 bases). CDR3 length: 15 residues. The V gene lost 7 bases and the J gene lost 0 bases, with 15 bases spanning the gap. CDR1 LNHNV and CDR2 YYDKDF come from the germline V gene (reference sequence). The CDR3 DNA sequence: TGTGCCACCAAGAGGACACTGGCCATGAACACTGAAGCTTTCTTT. It yields the protein CATKRTLAMNTEAFF.

The rearrangement links TRBV3-1 to TRBJ2-1; TRBD2 matches 7 bases. This CDR3 has 16 amino acids. V shed 4 bases and J 4 bases; nucleotides not matched to a gene: 10. Germline-derived CDR1 and CDR2 are LGHDT and YNNKEL (reference sequence). CDR3 protein: CASSLPLAVDYNEQFF. The CDR3 nucleotides read TGTGCCAGCAGCCTCCCCCTAGCGGTTGATTACAATGAGCAGTTCTTC.

This clonotype was picked up many times. The chain couples TRBV29-1 to TRBJ2-3; tentatively, D is TRBD2 (7 bases). CDR1 and CDR2 (germline): SQVTM, ANQGSEA. This CDR3 contains 13 residues. V was cut by 7 bases and J by 6 bases, with 17 bases left in between. In DNA, the CDR3 is TGCAGCGGCCAAGCGGGACAATCGGATACGCAGTATTTT. Translating it yields CSGQAGQSDTQYF.

The sample holds many counts of this clonotype. The gene calls are TRBV7-8 and TRBJ1-1; D may be TRBD1 (5 bases). Germline CDR1 is SGHVS and CDR2 is FQNEAQ. CDR3 length equals 15 residues. Between the trimmed V and J ends, which lost 5 bases and 11 bases, there was a span of 24 bases. CDR3 protein: CASSLGPRPWDLAFF. The DNA for the CDR3 is TGTGCCAGCAGCCTGGGTCCCAGGCCGTGGGACCTCGCTTTCTTT. Using reference TRBV7-8 and TRBJ1-1 for the parts outside the CDR3, the full variable domain is GAGVSQSPRYKVAKRGQDVALRCDPISGHVSLFWYQQALGQGPEFLTYFQNEAQLDKSGLPSDRFFAERPEGSVSTLKIQRTQQEDSAVYLCASSLGPRPWDLAFFGQGTRLTVV.

The CDR3 DNA reads TGCAGTGCTAGACACGCAGGGGGAGGGAACACCGGGGAGCTGTTTTTT. As protein: CSARHAGGGNTGELFF. This chain links TRBV20-1 with TRBJ2-2; a possible D gene is TRBD1 (7 bases). The V end was cut by 2 bases, the J end by 1 base, with 14 bases between. Germline lookup yields CDR1 DFQATT and CDR2 SNEGSKA (reference sequence). CDR3 length: 16 residues.